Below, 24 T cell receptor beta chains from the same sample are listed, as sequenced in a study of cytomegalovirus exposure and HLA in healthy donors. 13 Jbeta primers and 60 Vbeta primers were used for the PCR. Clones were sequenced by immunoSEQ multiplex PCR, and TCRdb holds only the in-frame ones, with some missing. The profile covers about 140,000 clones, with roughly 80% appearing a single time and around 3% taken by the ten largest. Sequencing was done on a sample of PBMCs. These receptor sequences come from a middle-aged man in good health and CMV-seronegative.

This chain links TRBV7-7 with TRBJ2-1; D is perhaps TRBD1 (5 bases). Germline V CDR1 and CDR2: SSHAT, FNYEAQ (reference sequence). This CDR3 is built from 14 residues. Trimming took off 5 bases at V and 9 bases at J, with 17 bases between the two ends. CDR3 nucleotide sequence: TGTGCCAGCAGCCGGAGCCAGGGCCAGATTGAGCAGTTCTTC. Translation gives CASSRSQGQIEQFF.

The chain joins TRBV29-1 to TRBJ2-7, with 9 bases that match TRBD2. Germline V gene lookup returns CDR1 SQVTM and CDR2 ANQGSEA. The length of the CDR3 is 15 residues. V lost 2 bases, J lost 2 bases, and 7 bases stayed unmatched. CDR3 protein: CSVEKLAGLPYEQYF. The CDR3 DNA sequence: TGCAGCGTTGAAAAGCTAGCGGGACTGCCCTACGAGCAGTACTTC.

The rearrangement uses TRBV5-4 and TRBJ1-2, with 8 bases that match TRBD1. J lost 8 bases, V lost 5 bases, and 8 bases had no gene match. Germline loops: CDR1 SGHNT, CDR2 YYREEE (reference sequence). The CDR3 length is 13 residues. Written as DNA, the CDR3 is TGTGCCAGCAGAAAGGACAGGGCGGTCGGCTACACCTTC. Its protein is CASRKDRAVGYTF.

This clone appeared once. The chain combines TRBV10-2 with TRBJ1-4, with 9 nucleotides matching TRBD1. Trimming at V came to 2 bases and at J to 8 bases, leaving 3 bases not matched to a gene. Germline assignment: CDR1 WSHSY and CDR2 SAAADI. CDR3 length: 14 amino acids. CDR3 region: CASSENRGLEKLFF. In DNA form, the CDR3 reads TGCGCCAGCAGTGAGAACAGGGGGCTCGAAAAACTGTTTTTT.

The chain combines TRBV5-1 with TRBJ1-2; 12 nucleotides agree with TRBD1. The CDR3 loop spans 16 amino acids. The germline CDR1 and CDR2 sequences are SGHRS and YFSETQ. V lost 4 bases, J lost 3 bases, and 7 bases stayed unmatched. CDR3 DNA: TGCGCCAGCAGCAAGGGACAGGGGGCAGGAGACTATGGCTACACCTTC. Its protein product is CASSKGQGAGDYGYTF.

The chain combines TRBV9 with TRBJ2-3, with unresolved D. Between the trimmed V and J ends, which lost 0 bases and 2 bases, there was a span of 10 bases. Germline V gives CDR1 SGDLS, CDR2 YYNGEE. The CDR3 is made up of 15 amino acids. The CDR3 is CASSVGWSSTDTQYF. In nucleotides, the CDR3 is TGTGCCAGCAGCGTAGGCTGGAGTTCCACAGATACGCAGTATTTT.

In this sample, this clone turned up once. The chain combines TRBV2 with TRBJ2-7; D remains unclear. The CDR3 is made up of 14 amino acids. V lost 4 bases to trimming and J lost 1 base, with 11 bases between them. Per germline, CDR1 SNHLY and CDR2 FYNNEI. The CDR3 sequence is CASSVITESYEQYF. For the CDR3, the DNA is TGTGCCAGCAGTGTTATAACAGAATCCTACGAGCAGTACTTC. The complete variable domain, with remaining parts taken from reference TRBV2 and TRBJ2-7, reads EPEVTQTPSHQVTQMGQEVILRCVPISNHLYFYWYRQILGQKVEFLVSFYNNEISEKSEIFDDQFSVERPDGSNFTLKIRSTKLEDSAMYFCASSVITESYEQYFGPGTRLTVT.

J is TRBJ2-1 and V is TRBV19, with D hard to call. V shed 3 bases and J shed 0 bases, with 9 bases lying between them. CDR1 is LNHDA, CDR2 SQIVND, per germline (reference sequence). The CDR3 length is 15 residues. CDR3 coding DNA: TGTGCCAGTAGTATTGAGACAAACTCCTACAATGAGCAGTTCTTC. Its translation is CASSIETNSYNEQFF.

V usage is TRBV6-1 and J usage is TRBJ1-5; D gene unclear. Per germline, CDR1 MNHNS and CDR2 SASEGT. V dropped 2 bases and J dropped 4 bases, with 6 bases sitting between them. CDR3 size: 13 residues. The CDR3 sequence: CASSEPGNQPQHF. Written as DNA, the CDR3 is TGTGCCAGCAGTGAACCGGGAAATCAGCCCCAGCATTTT.

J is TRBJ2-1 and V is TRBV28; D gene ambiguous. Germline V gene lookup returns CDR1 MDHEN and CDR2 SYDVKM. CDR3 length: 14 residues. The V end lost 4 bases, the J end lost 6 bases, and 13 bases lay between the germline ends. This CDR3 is CASSWATRSNEQFF. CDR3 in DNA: TGTGCCAGCAGTTGGGCTACGCGAAGCAATGAGCAGTTCTTC.

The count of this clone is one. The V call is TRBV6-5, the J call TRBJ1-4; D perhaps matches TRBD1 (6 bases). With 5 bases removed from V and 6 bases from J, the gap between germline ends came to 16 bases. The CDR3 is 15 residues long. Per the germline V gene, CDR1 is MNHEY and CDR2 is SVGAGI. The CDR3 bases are TGTGCCAGCAGTCGCACCGGGACATTTGATGAAAAACTGTTTTTT. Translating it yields CASSRTGTFDEKLFF.

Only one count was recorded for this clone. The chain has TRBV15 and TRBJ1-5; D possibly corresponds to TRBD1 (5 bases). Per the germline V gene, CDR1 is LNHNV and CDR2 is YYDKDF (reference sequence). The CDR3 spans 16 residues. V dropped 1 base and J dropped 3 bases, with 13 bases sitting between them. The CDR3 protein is CATSRVNVQANQPQHF. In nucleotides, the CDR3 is TGTGCCACCAGCAGAGTGAATGTACAGGCCAATCAGCCCCAGCATTTT.

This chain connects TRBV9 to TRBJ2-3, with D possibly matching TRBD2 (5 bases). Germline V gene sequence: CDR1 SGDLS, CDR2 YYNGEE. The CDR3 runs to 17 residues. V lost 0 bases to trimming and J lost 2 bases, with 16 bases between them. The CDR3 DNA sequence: TGTGCCAGCAGCGTAGCTTATATCGGGGAGCTCACAGATACGCAGTATTTT. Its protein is CASSVAYIGELTDTQYF.

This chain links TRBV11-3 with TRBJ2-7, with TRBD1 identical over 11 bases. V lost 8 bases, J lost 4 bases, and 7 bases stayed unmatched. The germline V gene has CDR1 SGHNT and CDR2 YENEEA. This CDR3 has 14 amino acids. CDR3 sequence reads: CASGRTGGLYEQYF. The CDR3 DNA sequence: TGTGCCAGCGGGCGGACAGGGGGCTTGTACGAGCAGTACTTC. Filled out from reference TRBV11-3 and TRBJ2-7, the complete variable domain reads EAGVVQSPRYKIIEKKQPVAFWCNPISGHNTLYWYLQNLGQGPELLIRYENEEAVDDSQLPKDRFSAERLKGVDSTLKIQPAELGDSAVYLCASGRTGGLYEQYFGPGTRLTVT.

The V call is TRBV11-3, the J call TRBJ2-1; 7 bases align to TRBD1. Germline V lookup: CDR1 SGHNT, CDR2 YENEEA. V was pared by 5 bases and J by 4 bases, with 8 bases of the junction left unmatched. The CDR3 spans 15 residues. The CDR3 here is CASSKPGQLYNEQFF. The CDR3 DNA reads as TGTGCCAGCAGCAAACCGGGACAGTTATACAATGAGCAGTTCTTC.

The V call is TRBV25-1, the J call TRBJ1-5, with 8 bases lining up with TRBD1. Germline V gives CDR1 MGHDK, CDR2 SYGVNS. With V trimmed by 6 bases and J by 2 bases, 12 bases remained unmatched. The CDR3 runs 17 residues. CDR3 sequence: CASSTTLPGQGNQPQHF. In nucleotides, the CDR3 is TGTGCCAGCAGCACAACTCTACCGGGACAGGGCAATCAGCCCCAGCATTTT.

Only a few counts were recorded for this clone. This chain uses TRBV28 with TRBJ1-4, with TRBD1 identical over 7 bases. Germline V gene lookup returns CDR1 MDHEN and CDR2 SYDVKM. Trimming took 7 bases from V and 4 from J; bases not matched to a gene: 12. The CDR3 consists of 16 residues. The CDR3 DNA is TGTGCCAGCACCCAAACCCCGACAGGGCTTAATGAAAAACTGTTTTTT. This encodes CASTQTPTGLNEKLFF. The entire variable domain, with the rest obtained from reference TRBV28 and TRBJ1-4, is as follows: DVKVTQSSRYLVKRTGEKVFLECVQDMDHENMFWYRQDPGLGLRLIYFSYDVKMKEKGDIPEGYSVSREKKERFSLILESASTNQTSMYLCASTQTPTGLNEKLFFGSGTQLSVL.

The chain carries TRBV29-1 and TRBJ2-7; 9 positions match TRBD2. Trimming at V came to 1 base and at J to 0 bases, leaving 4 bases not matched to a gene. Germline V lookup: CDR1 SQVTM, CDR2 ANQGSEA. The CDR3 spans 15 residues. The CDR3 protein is CSVEVGLAHSYEQYF. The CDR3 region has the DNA TGCAGCGTTGAAGTTGGACTAGCGCACTCCTACGAGCAGTACTTC.

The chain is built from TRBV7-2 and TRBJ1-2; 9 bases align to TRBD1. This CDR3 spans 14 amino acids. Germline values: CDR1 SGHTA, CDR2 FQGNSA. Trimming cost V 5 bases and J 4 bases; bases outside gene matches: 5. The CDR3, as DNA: TGTGCCAGCAGCCCGGGACAGGGCATCTATGGCTACACCTTC. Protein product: CASSPGQGIYGYTF.

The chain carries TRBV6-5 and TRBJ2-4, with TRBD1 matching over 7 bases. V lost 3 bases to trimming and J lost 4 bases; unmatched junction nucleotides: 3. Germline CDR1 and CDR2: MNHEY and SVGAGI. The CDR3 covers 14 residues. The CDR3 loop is CASSYGDRKNIQYF. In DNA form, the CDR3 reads TGTGCCAGCAGTTATGGGGACAGAAAAAACATTCAGTACTTC.

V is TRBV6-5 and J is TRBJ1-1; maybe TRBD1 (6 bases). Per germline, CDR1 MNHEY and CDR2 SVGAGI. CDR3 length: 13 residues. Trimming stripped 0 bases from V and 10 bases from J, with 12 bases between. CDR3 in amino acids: CASSYSGGEGAFF. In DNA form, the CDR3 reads TGTGCCAGCAGTTACTCAGGGGGGGAGGGAGCTTTCTTT.

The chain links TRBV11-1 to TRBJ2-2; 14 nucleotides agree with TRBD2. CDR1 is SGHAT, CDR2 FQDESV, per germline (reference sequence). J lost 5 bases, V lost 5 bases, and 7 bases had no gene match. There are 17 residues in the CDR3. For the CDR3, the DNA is TGTGCCAGCAGCAAGACTAGCGGGGGGGGAAGGACCGGGGAGCTGTTTTTT. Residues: CASSKTSGGGRTGELFF.

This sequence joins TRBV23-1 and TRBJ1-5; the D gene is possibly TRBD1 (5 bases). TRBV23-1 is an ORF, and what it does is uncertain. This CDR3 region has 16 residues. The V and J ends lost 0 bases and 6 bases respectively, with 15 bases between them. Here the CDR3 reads CASSQSWQGGSQPQHF. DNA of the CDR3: TGCGCCAGCAGTCAATCGTGGCAGGGCGGGAGTCAGCCCCAGCATTTT.

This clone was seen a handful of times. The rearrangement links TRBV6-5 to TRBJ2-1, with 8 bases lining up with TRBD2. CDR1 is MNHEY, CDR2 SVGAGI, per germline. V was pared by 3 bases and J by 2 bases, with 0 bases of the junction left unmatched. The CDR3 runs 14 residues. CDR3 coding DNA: TGTGCCAGCAGTTATAGCGGGACCTACAATGAGCAGTTCTTC. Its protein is CASSYSGTYNEQFF.